This T cell receptor beta chain originates from a study of CD8+CD57+ T cells in acquired aplastic anemia. At the level of the study: Sorted CD4+ and CD8+ cells gave a mean 3.2 ug DNA, range roughly 0.18 to 27.4 ug. Broader study findings: Patients and controls were not found to differ significantly in CD8+ Simpson's diversity. Patients had twenty-nine CD8+ CDR3 sequences in common with controls (the shared set).

Regarding this clonotype: Its antigen is not known.

Genomic DNA served as template for TCR beta VDJ and CDR3 profiling. Using its own MiXCR run on the reads, TCRdb lists one record per CDR3 protein. The sample has over 150,000 distinct CDR3 sequences, about two thirds seen once. In patients chosen for sequencing, flow cytometry had shown CD8+CD57+ cell expansion. Every patient had severe acquired aplastic anemia. V gave up 0 bases and J gave up 5 bases, with 10 bases separating them. The CDR3 spans 15 residues. Germline values: CDR1 SGHVS, CDR2 FNYEAQ. Sequencing input: sorted CD4+, CD8+, or CD8+CD57+ T cells (not recorded which) from PBMCs. The chain links TRBV7-6 to TRBJ2-2; D ambiguous. This receptor was taken from a human donor with aplastic anemia. For the CDR3, the DNA is TGTGCCAGCAGCTTAGCTAGTGTCGCTACCGGGGAGCTGTTTTTT. Translating it yields CASSLASVATGELFF.